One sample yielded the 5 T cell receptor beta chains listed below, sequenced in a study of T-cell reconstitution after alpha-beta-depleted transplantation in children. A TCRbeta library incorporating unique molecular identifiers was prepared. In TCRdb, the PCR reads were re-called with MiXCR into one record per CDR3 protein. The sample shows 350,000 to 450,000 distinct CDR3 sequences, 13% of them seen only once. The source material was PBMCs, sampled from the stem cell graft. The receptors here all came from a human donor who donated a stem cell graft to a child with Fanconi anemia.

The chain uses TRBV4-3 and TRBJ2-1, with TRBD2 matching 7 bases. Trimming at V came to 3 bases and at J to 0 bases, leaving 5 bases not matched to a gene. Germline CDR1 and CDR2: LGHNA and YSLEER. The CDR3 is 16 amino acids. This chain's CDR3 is CASSQDRGGSYNEQFF. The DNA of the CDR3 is TGCGCCAGCAGCCAGGACCGCGGGGGCTCCTACAATGAGCAGTTCTTC.

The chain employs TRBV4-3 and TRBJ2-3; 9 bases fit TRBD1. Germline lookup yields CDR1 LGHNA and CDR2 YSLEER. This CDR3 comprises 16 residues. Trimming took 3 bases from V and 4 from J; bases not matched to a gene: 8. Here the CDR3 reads CASSQLPGQGPDTQYF. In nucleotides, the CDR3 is TGCGCCAGCAGCCAGCTCCCGGGACAGGGTCCAGATACGCAGTATTTT.

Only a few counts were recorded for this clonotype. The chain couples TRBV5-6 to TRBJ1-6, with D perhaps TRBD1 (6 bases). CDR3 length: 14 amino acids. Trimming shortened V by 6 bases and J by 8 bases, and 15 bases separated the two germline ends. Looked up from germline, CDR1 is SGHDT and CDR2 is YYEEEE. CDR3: CASTSNRADSPLHF. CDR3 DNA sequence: TGTGCCAGCACCTCGAACAGGGCAGATTCACCCCTCCACTTT.

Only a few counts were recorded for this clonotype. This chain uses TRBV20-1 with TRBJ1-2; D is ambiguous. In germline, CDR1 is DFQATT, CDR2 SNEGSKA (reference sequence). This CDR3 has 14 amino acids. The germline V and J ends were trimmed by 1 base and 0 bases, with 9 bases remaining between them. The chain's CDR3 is CSARVAASNYGYTF. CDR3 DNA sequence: TGCAGTGCTAGAGTTGCAGCCTCTAACTATGGCTACACCTTC.

The CDR3 DNA follows: TGCAGTGCTGGTGAAGCTTTCTTT. As protein: CSAGEAFF. The chain is built from TRBV20-1 and TRBJ1-1; D not certain. The CDR3 spans 8 residues. V was trimmed by 5 bases and J by 7 bases, leaving 2 bases between them. Germline assignment: CDR1 DFQATT and CDR2 SNEGSKA (reference sequence).